The 28 T cell receptor beta chains given below trace back to one sample, sequenced in a study of blood T cell repertoires in COVID-19. Assay used: immunoSEQ multiplex PCR; TCRdb lists only in-frame clones, some missing. The sample has over 7,000 clones, around 84% seen once. The sequenced material came from peripheral blood. The receptors originated from a human donor in a cohort sampled during active COVID-19.

CDR3 sequence reads: CASSLAGQGNSPLHF. CDR3 DNA sequence: TGTGCCAGCAGTTTAGCAGGACAGGGAAATTCACCCCTCCACTTT. The V call is TRBV28, the J call TRBJ1-6, with TRBD1 matching 8 bases. CDR1 and CDR2 (germline): MDHEN, SYDVKM. CDR3 length: 15 residues. V was clipped by 2 bases and J by 7 bases; unmatched bases: 4.

This clone appeared a single time. This rearrangement joins TRBV7-8 to TRBJ1-6, with D maybe TRBD1 (6 bases). The CDR3 totals 15 residues. V was shortened by 5 bases and J by 5 bases, with 13 bases between the two germline ends. The germline V gene has CDR1 SGHVS and CDR2 FQNEAQ. The CDR3 DNA sequence: TGTGCCAGCAGCCTCCGGGACACCAATAATTCACCCCTCCACTTT. Protein product: CASSLRDTNNSPLHF.

The chain is built from TRBV6-2 or TRBV6-3 and TRBJ2-7; the D gene is possibly TRBD1 (5 bases). The V and J ends lost 2 bases and 3 bases respectively, with 11 bases between them. The CDR3 totals 14 residues. CDR1 and CDR2 from the germline V gene are MNHEY and SVGEGT. CDR3 coding DNA: TGTGCCAGCAGTTACCGCGCTCAGGGCTACGAGCAGTACTTC. This translates into CASSYRAQGYEQYF.

The chain is built from TRBV15 and TRBJ1-1; a possible D gene is TRBD1 (5 bases). V lost 3 bases to trimming and J lost 0 bases, with 5 bases between them. The germline V gene has CDR1 LNHNV and CDR2 YYDKDF (reference sequence). This CDR3 contains 13 residues. CDR3 residues: CATSSRVNTEAFF. As DNA, the CDR3 is TGTGCCACCAGCAGCAGGGTGAACACTGAAGCTTTCTTT.

J is TRBJ2-3 and V is TRBV7-2; D perhaps matches TRBD1 (6 bases). Germline CDR1 SGHTA, CDR2 FQGNSA. This CDR3 is 13 amino acids long. V lost 8 bases to trimming and J lost 2 bases, with 11 bases between them. CDR3 amino acids: CASGRDNTDTQYF. The DNA of the CDR3 is TGTGCCAGCGGACGGGACAACACAGATACGCAGTATTTT.

V and J are TRBV30 and TRBJ2-5; D may be TRBD2 (6 bases). Germline loops: CDR1 GTSNPN, CDR2 SVGIG (reference sequence). There are 12 residues in the CDR3. Trimming cost V 2 bases and J 3 bases, with 7 bases left between them. CDR3 in amino acids: CAWSWGEETQYF. CDR3 coding DNA: TGTGCCTGGAGTTGGGGGGAAGAGACCCAGTACTTC.

The chain combines TRBV10-3 with TRBJ2-7; the match to TRBD1 covers 9 bases. Germline V CDR1 and CDR2: ENHRY, SYGVKD. The CDR3 consists of 16 residues. After removal of 6 bases from V and 3 bases from J, the junction contained 12 bases not matched to a gene. For the CDR3, the DNA is TGTGCCATCAGGGGGGTAGATGTGACAGGGGGCTACGAGCAGTACTTC. Amino acid sequence: CAIRGVDVTGGYEQYF.

J is TRBJ1-1 and V is TRBV4-1, with 7 bases matching TRBD1. The CDR3 contains 18 residues. Trimming took 4 bases from V and 11 from J; bases not matched to a gene: 25. The V gene's germline CDR1 is MGHRA and CDR2 YSYEKL. CDR3: CASSPAGQPTQTGILAFF. In DNA form, the CDR3 reads TGCGCCAGCAGCCCGGCAGGCCAACCGACCCAGACAGGGATCCTCGCTTTCTTT.

This clone was seen a handful of times. J is TRBJ1-2 and V is TRBV7-8; TRBD1 aligns across 9 bases. The germline CDR1 and CDR2 sequences are SGHVS and FQNEAQ. The CDR3 loop spans 15 amino acids. V lost 1 base, J lost 4 bases, and 4 bases stayed unmatched. The CDR3 DNA reads as TGTGCCAGCAGCTTAGGGGGACAGGGAGTCTATGGCTACACCTTC. Its translation: CASSLGGQGVYGYTF.

The chain is built from TRBV6-6 and TRBJ1-1; TRBD1 agrees at 7 bases. Germline assignment: CDR1 MNHNY and CDR2 SVGAGI (reference sequence). The junction had 1 base not matched to a gene; V was cut back by 5 bases and J by 1 base. The CDR3 contains 13 residues. In DNA form, the CDR3 reads TGTGCCAGCAGTGGACAGGCGAACACTGAAGCTTTCTTT. This codes for CASSGQANTEAFF.

V is TRBV19 and J is TRBJ1-2; unclear D gene. The CDR3 totals 12 residues. Germline V gene lookup returns CDR1 LNHDA and CDR2 SQIVND (reference sequence). The V end was cut by 2 bases, the J end by 2 bases, with 3 bases between. The CDR3 region has the DNA TGTGCCAGTAGTATACAGAACTATGGCTACACCTTC. It specifies CASSIQNYGYTF. Complete variable domain (other parts from reference TRBV19 and TRBJ1-2): DGGITQSPKYLFRKEGQNVTLSCEQNLNHDAMYWYRQDPGQGLRLIYYSQIVNDFQKGDIAEGYSVSREKKESFPLTVTSAQKNPTAFYLCASSIQNYGYTFGSGTRLTVV.

V is TRBV14 and J is TRBJ2-1; 10 nucleotides match TRBD1. Germline lookup yields CDR1 SGHDN and CDR2 FVKESK. V dropped 3 bases and J dropped 7; count of bases not matched to a gene: 9. This CDR3 region has 16 residues. The CDR3 protein is CASSQDRGSAGNEQFF. In nucleotides, the CDR3 is TGTGCCAGCAGCCAGGACAGGGGGTCAGCGGGGAATGAGCAGTTCTTC.

The gene calls are TRBV3-1 (or the pseudogene TRBV3-2) and TRBJ2-2, with 10 bases that match TRBD2. The junction had 3 bases not matched to a gene; V was cut back by 5 bases and J by 3 bases. CDR1 is LGHDT and CDR2 is YNNKEL in the germline V gene (reference sequence). This CDR3 spans 15 amino acids. The CDR3 coding sequence is TGTGCCAGCAGCGGACTAGCGGTGCACACCGGGGAGCTGTTTTTT. Translating gives CASSGLAVHTGELFF.

The chain links TRBV6-2 or TRBV6-3 to TRBJ2-4; possible D gene TRBD2, 6 bases. The CDR3 contains 14 residues. V gave up 2 bases and J gave up 2 bases, with 7 bases separating them. Germline V gives CDR1 MNHEY, CDR2 SVGEGT. CDR3 in amino acids: CASSYAGTKNIQYF. The CDR3 nucleotides are TGTGCCAGCAGTTACGCGGGGACCAAAAACATTCAGTACTTC.

The CDR3 is CASRAGSPDTQYF. For the CDR3, the DNA is TGTGCCAGCAGGGCAGGTTCGCCAGATACGCAGTATTTT. The chain combines TRBV12-3 or TRBV12-4 with TRBJ2-3, with D uncertain. The CDR3 contains 13 residues. The V end lost 6 bases, the J end lost 4 bases, and 11 bases lay between the germline ends.

A single count supports this clone. The chain combines TRBV10-3 with TRBJ2-2; D may be TRBD2 (5 bases). Germline V lookup: CDR1 ENHRY, CDR2 SYGVKD. This CDR3 has 15 residues. V shed 0 bases and J shed 4 bases, with 9 bases lying between them. The CDR3 nucleotides read TGTGCCATCAGTGAGTCGATAGCGTCCACCGGGGAGCTGTTTTTT. Protein: CAISESIASTGELFF.

The chain joins TRBV19 to TRBJ2-7; 7 bases fit TRBD1. The CDR3 length is 14 residues. V trimming: 4 bases; J trimming: 2 bases; junction bases outside the gene matches: 5. Germline V gene lookup returns CDR1 LNHDA and CDR2 SQIVND (reference sequence). CDR3 bases: TGTGCCAGTAGTAAAGGACAGGCACCCTACGAGCAGTACTTC. Its translation is CASSKGQAPYEQYF. Looking up the rest from reference TRBV19 and TRBJ2-7 gives the full variable domain: DGGITQSPKYLFRKEGQNVTLSCEQNLNHDAMYWYRQDPGQGLRLIYYSQIVNDFQKGDIAEGYSVSREKKESFPLTVTSAQKNPTAFYLCASSKGQAPYEQYFGPGTRLTVT.

The CDR3 DNA reads TGCGCCAGCAGCTTGGCAGCGGGGAGCACAGATACGCAGTATTTT. It translates to CASSLAAGSTDTQYF. The chain is built from TRBV5-1 and TRBJ2-3; 7 bases are shared with TRBD2. The CDR3 has 15 amino acids. Germline CDR1 SGHRS, CDR2 YFSETQ. V lost 0 bases and J lost 0; bases outside the gene matches: 1.

The genes are TRBV24-1 and TRBJ2-2; D not certain. The ends were cut back, 0 bases at V and 5 bases at J, with 9 bases in the middle. There are 15 residues in the CDR3. Germline V gives CDR1 KGHDR, CDR2 SFDVKD. The CDR3 nucleotides read TGTGCCACCAGTGATTTGGGCTTCGATACCGGGGAGCTGTTTTTT. Protein: CATSDLGFDTGELFF.

V gene TRBV5-4 combines with J gene TRBJ2-7; 11 bases are a match to TRBD1. The germline V gene encodes CDR1 SGHNT and CDR2 YYREEE (reference sequence). The V segment lost 0 bases and the J segment 3 bases; nucleotides outside the gene matches: 2. The CDR3 is made up of 15 amino acids. The DNA for the CDR3 is TGTGCCAGCAGCTTGGCAGGGACAGGGGGCTACGAGCAGTACTTC. The encoded protein is CASSLAGTGGYEQYF.

This chain uses TRBV5-6 with TRBJ1-2; 9 bases map to TRBD1. V lost 7 bases and J lost 4; bases outside the gene matches: 5. Germline V gene sequence: CDR1 SGHDT, CDR2 YYEEEE. The CDR3 has 13 residues. CDR3 region: CASGTGGGYGYTF. CDR3 nucleotides: TGTGCCAGCGGAACAGGGGGCGGCTATGGCTACACCTTC. The full variable domain, with the rest looked up from reference TRBV5-6 and TRBJ1-2, is DAGVTQSPTHLIKTRGQQVTLRCSPKSGHDTVSWYQQALGQGPQFIFQYYEEEERQRGNFPDRFSGHQFPNYSSELNVNALLLGDSALYLCASGTGGGYGYTFGSGTRLTVV.

The CDR3 region has the DNA TGTGCCAGCACCAGGAGGAGCGGGGGGCGAACGAGCACAGATACGCAGTATTTT. Translation: CASTRRSGGRTSTDTQYF. V gene TRBV7-6 combines with J gene TRBJ2-3; 9 nucleotides align to TRBD2. V was clipped by 7 bases and J by 0 bases; unmatched bases: 14. The CDR3 is made up of 18 amino acids. Germline lookup yields CDR1 SGHVS and CDR2 FNYEAQ.

This chain joins TRBV7-9 and TRBJ2-5; possibly TRBD1 for D (5 bases). V lost 3 bases and J lost 5, with 13 bases in between. Germline V gene sequence: CDR1 SEHNR, CDR2 FQNEAQ (reference sequence). CDR3 length: 14 amino acids. CDR3 nucleotides: TGTGCCAGCAGCTTGACAGTCCTGCGGGAGACCCAGTACTTC. Encoded protein: CASSLTVLRETQYF.

The CDR3 sequence: CASDDRSTYEQYF. The CDR3 nucleotides are TGTGCCAGCGACGACAGGAGTACCTACGAGCAGTACTTC. The V and J genes are TRBV28 and TRBJ2-7; perhaps TRBD1 as D (6 bases). This CDR3 comprises 13 residues. Germline CDR1 and CDR2: MDHEN and SYDVKM. Trimming shortened V by 8 bases and J by 2 bases, and 13 bases separated the two germline ends. The variable domain in full, with the rest retrieved from reference TRBV28 and TRBJ2-7, is DVKVTQSSRYLVKRTGEKVFLECVQDMDHENMFWYRQDPGLGLRLIYFSYDVKMKEKGDIPEGYSVSREKKERFSLILESASTNQTSMYLCASDDRSTYEQYFGPGTRLTVT.

The rearrangement uses TRBV7-2 and TRBJ1-5; D is perhaps TRBD1 (5 bases). Between the trimmed V and J ends, which lost 1 base and 7 bases, there was a span of 8 bases. CDR1 SGHTA and CDR2 FQGNSA come from the germline V gene. The CDR3 totals 13 residues. CDR3 coding DNA: TGTGCCAGCAGCTTAGAACAGGAACAGCCCCAGCATTTT. This sequence encodes CASSLEQEQPQHF.

V usage is TRBV28 and J usage is TRBJ2-5, with 8 positions matching TRBD1. Germline CDR1 reads MDHEN; CDR2 reads SYDVKM. The CDR3 runs 17 residues. After removal of 2 bases from V and 0 bases from J, the junction contained 8 bases not matched to a gene. Here the CDR3 DNA reads TGTGCCAGCAGTTTAATGGGACAGGTTGGCCACCAAGAGACCCAGTACTTC. Its translation is CASSLMGQVGHQETQYF.

The chain combines TRBV18 with TRBJ2-2, with 11 bases lining up with TRBD2. Germline V gene sequence: CDR1 KGHSH, CDR2 LQKENI. J lost 0 bases, V lost 0 bases, and 0 bases had no gene match. This CDR3 comprises 17 residues. CDR3 nucleotide sequence: TGTGCCAGCTCACCACCGGGACTAGCGGCGAACACCGGGGAGCTGTTTTTT. Translated, it gives CASSPPGLAANTGELFF.

The CDR3 reads CASSPLTYSETQYF. The CDR3, as DNA: TGTGCCAGCAGCCCGTTGACTTACTCGGAGACCCAGTACTTC. The chain uses TRBV14 and TRBJ2-5; D is unclear. The CDR3 extends over 14 amino acids. In germline, CDR1 is SGHDN, CDR2 FVKESK. Trimming removed 4 bases at V and 5 bases at J, with 14 bases between.